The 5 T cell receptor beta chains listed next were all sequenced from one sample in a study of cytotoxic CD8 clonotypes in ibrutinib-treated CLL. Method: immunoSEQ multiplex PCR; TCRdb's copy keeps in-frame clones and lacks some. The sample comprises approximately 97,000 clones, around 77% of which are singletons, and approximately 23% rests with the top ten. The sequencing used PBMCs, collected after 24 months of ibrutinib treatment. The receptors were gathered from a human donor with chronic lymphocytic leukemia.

DNA for the CDR3: TGTGCCAGCAGACTCGGACGGGTCTTCTACGAGCAGTACTTC. Protein product: CASRLGRVFYEQYF. The rearrangement links TRBV6-7 to TRBJ2-7, with no clear D. TRBV6-7 falls under the ORF class, with uncertain function. V gave up 6 bases and J gave up 3 bases, with 15 bases separating them. The CDR3 consists of 14 residues.

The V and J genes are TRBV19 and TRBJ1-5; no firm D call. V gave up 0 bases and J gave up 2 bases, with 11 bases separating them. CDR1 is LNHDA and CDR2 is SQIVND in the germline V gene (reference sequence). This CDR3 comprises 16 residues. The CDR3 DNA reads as TGTGCCAGTAGTATAGAGTCAGGTAAGGGCAATCAGCCCCAGCATTTT. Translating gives CASSIESGKGNQPQHF.

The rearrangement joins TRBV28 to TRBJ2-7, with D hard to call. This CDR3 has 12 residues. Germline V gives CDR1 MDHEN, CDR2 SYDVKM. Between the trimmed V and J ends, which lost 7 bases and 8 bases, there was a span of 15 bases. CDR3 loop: CASNQDLTQQYF. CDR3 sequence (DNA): TGTGCCAGCAACCAAGATCTGACCCAGCAGTACTTC.

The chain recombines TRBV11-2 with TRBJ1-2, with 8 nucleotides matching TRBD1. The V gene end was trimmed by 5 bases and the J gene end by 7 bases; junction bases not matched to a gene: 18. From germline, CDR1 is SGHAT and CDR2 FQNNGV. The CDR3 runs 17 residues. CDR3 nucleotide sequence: TGTGCCAGCAGCCCCCAGAGGGGGGGGCAGGGGGCGCGTGGCTACACCTTC. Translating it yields CASSPQRGGQGARGYTF.

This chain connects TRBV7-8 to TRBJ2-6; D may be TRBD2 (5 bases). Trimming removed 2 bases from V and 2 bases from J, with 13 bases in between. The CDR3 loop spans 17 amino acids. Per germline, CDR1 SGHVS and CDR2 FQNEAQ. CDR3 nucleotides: TGTGCCAGCAGCTTATCTCCCCGGGGTACTGGGGCCAACGTCCTGACTTTC. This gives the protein CASSLSPRGTGANVLTF.